This TCR beta chain came from a study of shared clonotypes between healthy human individuals. Around 300 ng DNA, roughly 30,000 T cell genomes, went into unsorted PBMC replicate PCRs. Unsorted PBMC DNA underwent sequencing on ten immunoSEQ deep assay plates. The repertoire was sequenced with immunoSEQ multiplex PCR; TCRdb's copy has only in-frame clones and lacks some. The sample lists about 600,000 clones, roughly 79% seen once, with approximately 12% in the top ten. The CDR3 has 15 residues. Germline V lookup: CDR1 MDHEN, CDR2 SYDVKM. V was clipped by 5 bases and J by 0 bases, with 11 bases between them. Only Caucasian adults living in Nashville, Tennessee made up the donor group. Unsorted samples used tens of millions of PBMCs for genomic DNA.

The source is a woman aged 40 to 50 in good health. Some clones in this sample may be carry-over from other donors' samples. The chain joins TRBV28 to TRBJ1-3; no firm D call. Sequenced material: PBMCs. CDR3 amino acids: CASSLGRASGNTIYF. DNA for the CDR3: TGTGCCAGCAGTCTCGGGAGGGCCTCTGGAAACACCATATATTTT. Drawing the rest from reference TRBV28 and TRBJ1-3, the complete variable domain is DVKVTQSSRYLVKRTGEKVFLECVQDMDHENMFWYRQDPGLGLRLIYFSYDVKMKEKGDIPEGYSVSREKKERFSLILESASTNQTSMYLCASSLGRASGNTIYFGEGSWLTVV.